Each of the 8 T cell receptor beta chains below was sequenced from the same sample in a study of control samples from healthy donors and cancer patients. Using immunoSEQ multiplex PCR, the repertoire was profiled, and TCRdb retains in-frame clones only, with some absent. The top ten hold approximately 8% of the sample, which has some 140,000 clones, nearly 90% seen once. Sequenced sample: PBMCs. The receptors shown here come from a man aged 45-65 years with head and neck cancer.

The chain carries TRBV5-1 and TRBJ2-7; D is perhaps TRBD1 or TRBD2 (7 bases each). This CDR3 has 13 residues. V was cut by 4 bases and J by 5 bases, with 13 bases left in between. Germline V gene lookup returns CDR1 SGHRS and CDR2 YFSETQ. The CDR3 DNA reads TGCGCCAGCAGCCATCAGGGGGGGGACGAGCAGTACTTC. Translating gives CASSHQGGDEQYF.

This chain links TRBV7-3 with TRBJ2-1, with D perhaps TRBD2 (5 bases). This CDR3 is built from 13 residues. CDR1 and CDR2 from the germline V gene are SGHTA and FQGTGA. V lost 4 bases and J 9 bases, leaving 13 bases between the germline ends. Here the CDR3 reads CASSSPLAAEQFF. In DNA form, the CDR3 reads TGTGCCAGCAGCTCGCCCCTAGCAGCTGAGCAGTTCTTC.

The chain has TRBV6-5 and TRBJ1-4; tentative D call: TRBD1 (6 bases). This CDR3 region has 13 residues. V lost 5 bases and J 5 bases, leaving 9 bases between the germline ends. Germline V gene data show CDR1 as MNHEY and CDR2 as SVGAGI. CDR3 sequence reads: CASSRDRNEKLFF. The CDR3, as DNA: TGTGCCAGCAGTCGTGACAGGAATGAAAAACTGTTTTTT.

This chain uses TRBV28 with TRBJ1-6; D ambiguous. Germline V gene data show CDR1 as MDHEN and CDR2 as SYDVKM. CDR3 length equals 15 residues. Trimming removed 7 bases from V and 7 bases from J, with 17 bases in between. The CDR3 region has the DNA TGTGCCAGCAATTACGCCTCCGGATCCAATTCACCCCTCCACTTT. Its translation: CASNYASGSNSPLHF. Variable domain in full (rest from reference TRBV28 and TRBJ1-6): DVKVTQSSRYLVKRTGEKVFLECVQDMDHENMFWYRQDPGLGLRLIYFSYDVKMKEKGDIPEGYSVSREKKERFSLILESASTNQTSMYLCASNYASGSNSPLHFGNGTRLTVT.

The table lists this clone with a few counts. V and J are TRBV5-1 and TRBJ2-1; tentatively, D is TRBD1 or TRBD2 (5 bases each). V shed 0 bases and J shed 7 bases, with 5 bases lying between them. CDR3 length equals 12 residues. Germline V gives CDR1 SGHRS, CDR2 YFSETQ. The CDR3 protein is CASSLGGNEQFF. The CDR3 region has the DNA TGCGCCAGCAGCTTGGGGGGGAATGAGCAGTTCTTC.

This clone was seen a handful of times. The chain couples TRBV28 to TRBJ2-7; D gene unclear. Germline loops: CDR1 MDHEN, CDR2 SYDVKM. V lost 5 bases, J lost 7 bases, and 21 bases lay in between. This CDR3 has 15 amino acids. This chain's CDR3 is CASSLPTVTRGEQYF. The CDR3 DNA is TGTGCCAGCAGTCTCCCGACGGTAACACGAGGAGAGCAGTACTTC.

This clone was counted once. This chain connects TRBV5-1 to TRBJ2-1, with D maybe TRBD1 (5 bases). The V end lost 0 bases, the J end lost 0 bases, and 7 bases lay between the germline ends. CDR3 size: 15 residues. CDR1 SGHRS and CDR2 YFSETQ come from the germline V gene. This CDR3 is CASSLEGDSYNEQFF. The CDR3 DNA reads as TGCGCCAGCAGCTTGGAAGGGGACTCCTACAATGAGCAGTTCTTC.

The rearrangement uses TRBV18 and TRBJ1-1, with TRBD1 as a possible D gene (5 bases). The V and J ends lost 3 bases and 0 bases respectively, with 8 bases between them. CDR3 length: 14 residues. CDR1 is KGHSH and CDR2 is LQKENI in the germline V gene. DNA of the CDR3: TGTGCCAGCTCACCCAGGGCTTTGAACACTGAAGCTTTCTTT. Its translation: CASSPRALNTEAFF.